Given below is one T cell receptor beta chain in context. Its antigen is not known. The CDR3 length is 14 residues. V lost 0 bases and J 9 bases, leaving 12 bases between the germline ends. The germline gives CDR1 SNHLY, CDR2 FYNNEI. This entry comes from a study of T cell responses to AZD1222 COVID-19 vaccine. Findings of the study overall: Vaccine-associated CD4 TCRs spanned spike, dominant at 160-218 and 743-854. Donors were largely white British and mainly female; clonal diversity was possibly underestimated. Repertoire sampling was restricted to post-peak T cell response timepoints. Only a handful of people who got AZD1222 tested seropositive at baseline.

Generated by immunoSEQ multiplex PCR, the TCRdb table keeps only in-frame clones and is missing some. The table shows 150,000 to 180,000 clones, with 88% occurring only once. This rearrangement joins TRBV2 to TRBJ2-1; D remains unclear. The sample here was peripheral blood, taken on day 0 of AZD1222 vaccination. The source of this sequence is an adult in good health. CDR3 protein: CASSEAHGVGEQFF. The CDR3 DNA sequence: TGTGCCAGCAGTGAAGCGCATGGGGTCGGTGAGCAGTTCTTC.